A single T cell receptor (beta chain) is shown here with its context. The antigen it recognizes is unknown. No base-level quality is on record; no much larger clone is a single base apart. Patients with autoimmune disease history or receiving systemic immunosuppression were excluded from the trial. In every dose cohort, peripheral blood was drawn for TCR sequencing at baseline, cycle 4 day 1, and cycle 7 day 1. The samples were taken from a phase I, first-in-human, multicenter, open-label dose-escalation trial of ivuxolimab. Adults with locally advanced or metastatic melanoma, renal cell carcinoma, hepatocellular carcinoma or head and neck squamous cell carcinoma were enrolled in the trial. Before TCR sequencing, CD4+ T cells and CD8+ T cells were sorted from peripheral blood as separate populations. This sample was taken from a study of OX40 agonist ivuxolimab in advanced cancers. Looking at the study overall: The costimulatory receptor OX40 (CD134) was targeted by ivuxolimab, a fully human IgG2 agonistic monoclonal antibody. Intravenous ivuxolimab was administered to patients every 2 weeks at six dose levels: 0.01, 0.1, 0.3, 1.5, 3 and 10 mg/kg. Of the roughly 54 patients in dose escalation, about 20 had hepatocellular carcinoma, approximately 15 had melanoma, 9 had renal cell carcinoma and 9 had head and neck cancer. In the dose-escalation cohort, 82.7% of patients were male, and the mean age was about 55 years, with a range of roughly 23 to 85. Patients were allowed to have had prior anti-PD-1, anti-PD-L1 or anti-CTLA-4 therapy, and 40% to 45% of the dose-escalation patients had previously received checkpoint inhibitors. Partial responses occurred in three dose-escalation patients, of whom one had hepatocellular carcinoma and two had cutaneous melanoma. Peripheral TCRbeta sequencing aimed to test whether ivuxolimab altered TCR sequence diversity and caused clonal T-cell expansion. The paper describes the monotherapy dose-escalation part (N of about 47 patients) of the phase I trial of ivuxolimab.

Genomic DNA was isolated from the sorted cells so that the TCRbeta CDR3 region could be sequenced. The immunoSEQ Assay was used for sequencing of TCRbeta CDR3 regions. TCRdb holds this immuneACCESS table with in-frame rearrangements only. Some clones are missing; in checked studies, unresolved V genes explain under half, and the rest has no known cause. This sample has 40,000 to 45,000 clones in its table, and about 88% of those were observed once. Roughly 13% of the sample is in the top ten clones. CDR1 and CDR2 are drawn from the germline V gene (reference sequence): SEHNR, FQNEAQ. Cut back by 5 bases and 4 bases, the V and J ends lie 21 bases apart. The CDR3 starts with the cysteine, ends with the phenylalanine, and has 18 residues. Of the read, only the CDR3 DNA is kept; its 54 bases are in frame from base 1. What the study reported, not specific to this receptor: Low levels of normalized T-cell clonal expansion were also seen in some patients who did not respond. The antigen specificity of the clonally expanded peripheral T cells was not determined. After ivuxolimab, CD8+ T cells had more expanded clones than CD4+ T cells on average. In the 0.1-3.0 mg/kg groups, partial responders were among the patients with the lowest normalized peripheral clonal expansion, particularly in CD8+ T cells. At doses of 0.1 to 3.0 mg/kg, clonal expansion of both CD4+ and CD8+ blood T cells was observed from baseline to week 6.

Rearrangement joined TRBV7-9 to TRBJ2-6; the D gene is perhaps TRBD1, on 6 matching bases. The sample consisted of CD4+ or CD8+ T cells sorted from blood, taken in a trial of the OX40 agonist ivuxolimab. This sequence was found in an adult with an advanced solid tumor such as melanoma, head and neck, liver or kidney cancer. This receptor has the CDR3 CASSGAVTGSPGANVLTF. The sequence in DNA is TGTGCCAGCAGCGGGGCGGTCACAGGGAGTCCCGGGGCCAACGTCCTGACTTTC. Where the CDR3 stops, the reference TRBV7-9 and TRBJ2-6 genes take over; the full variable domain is DTGVSQNPRHKITKRGQNVTFRCDPISEHNRLYWYRQTLGQGPEFLTYFQNEAQLEKSRLLSDRFSAERPKGSFSTLEIQRTEQGDSAMYLCASSGAVTGSPGANVLTFGAGSRLTVL.